This TCR beta chain originates from a study of identical twins (dated by TCRdb to about 2016). The study in broad terms: To test whether fetal clonotypes persist, this study deep-sequenced TCR alpha and beta repertoires from monozygotic twins, from unrelated adults of various ages, and from cord blood. To rule out contamination, replicate twin experiments were performed at different times with different library preparation protocols. Study-level results and caveats: Compared with coincidental sharing between unrelated individuals, an excess of low generation-probability sequences was observed among out-of-frame TCR alpha sequences shared between twins. Fewer insertions were carried by abundant cord blood beta clonotypes; a weaker similar trend was observed in young adult naive repertoires, while no such trend was observed in memory repertoires. Because the same donors could not be followed over many years, the conclusions relied on cross-sectional statistical analysis. Recombination models systematically underestimated out-of-frame TCR alpha sharing in monozygotic twins but agreed with sharing between unrelated individuals. A weaker excess of twin sharing was found in beta out-of-frame sequences because the signal-to-noise ratio was lowered by fewer shared sequences. Zero-insertion analyses could be partly confounded by invariant T cells such as MAIT and iNKT, although diverse VJ usage argued against such confounding for most clonotypes.

All donors were healthy Caucasians. The twin cohort comprised three pairs of female monozygotic twins, all aged roughly 18 to 30 years. Peripheral blood mononuclear cells were used as the source from which RNA for TCR libraries was isolated. Libraries were built with 5' RACE. The reads were generated on an Illumina HiSeq 2000. Template switching introduced a universal primer binding site; the final cDNA contained a unique molecular identifier, enabling accurate counting of TCR cDNA molecules. Specific primers in the conserved constant-segment region were used to synthesize first-strand cDNA for the TCR alpha and beta chains. To control for contamination, every cDNA library was double barcoded, receiving both a SMART-Mk sample barcode and Illumina barcodes. TruSeq adapter sequences and Illumina sample barcodes were added in two successive PCR steps. The TCR alpha and beta cDNA libraries were sequenced on the Illumina HiSeq platform using custom primers. Processing in the source paper ran as follows. Raw reads were processed with MiGEC to extract unique molecular identifiers, and MiXCR was used to determine CDR3 positions. For each individual, recombination models were inferred using an EM algorithm with the repgenHMM and IGoR tools. Shared clonotypes were analyzed with the tcR package in R, and sharing was normalized by the product of cloneset sizes. To study raw recombination without the effects of thymic and clonal selection, out-of-frame nonproductive sequences were analyzed. The raw public data were reprocessed by TCRdb itself: fastp quality trimming at Q25, MiXCR clonotype calling, in-frame beta chains only. Identical CDR3 proteins give one entry, which carries the most common genes and DNA. TCRdb, not the original authors, processed these V and J calls. The sample table contains 700,000 or so distinct CDR3 sequences; only one count was recorded for 8.6% of them. The ten largest clones capture 0.75% to 1% of the sample.

Details on this clonotype: There is no known antigen for this receptor. This could be a read error, since a much larger clone is one nucleotide away.

Here V drops 6 bases and J drops 7 bases, and the junction holds 4 bases not matched to any gene. Its CDR3 holds 14 amino acids, cysteine through phenylalanine. Only the CDR3 DNA is retained, 42 bases long and in frame from the first base. CDR1 MRHNA and CDR2 SNTAGT were looked up in the germline V gene. This same sample was also taken into another study, of yellow fever vaccine responses in identical twins. The second study's paper adds: According to the authors, the vaccine-induced T cell response in identical twins seemed to be partly convergent and partly specific to each individual. Focusing on identical twins, the study followed the T cell clones that responded to the vaccine, and did so with precision.

What was sequenced was PBMCs. The TCR sequence derives from a woman between 18 and 29 years old in good health. The chain is encoded by TRBV6-4 joined to TRBJ1-6, with 9 junctional bases fitting TRBD1. In nucleotides, the sequence is TGTGCCAGCAGCCGGACAGGGGAGAATTCACCCCTCCACTTT. It translates as CASSRTGENSPLHF.